Presented here are 6 T cell receptor beta chains from one specimen sequenced in a study of CD8+CD57+ T cells in acquired aplastic anemia. TCR beta VDJ and CDR3 profiling used genomic DNA as template. TCRdb analysed the reads with MiXCR anew, one entry per CDR3 protein. The data show approximately 50,000 distinct CDR3 sequences, about three quarters seen once. Material for sequencing was sorted CD4+, CD8+, or CD8+CD57+ T cells (not recorded which) from PBMCs. The receptor set was obtained from a human donor in good health, serving as a control.

This clonotype has at least ten counts. CDR3 nucleotide sequence: TGTGCCAGCAGCCAAGTCGGGAGATCTACCGGGGAGCTGTTTTTT. It specifies CASSQVGRSTGELFF. The rearrangement uses TRBV3-1 and TRBJ2-2; D is possibly TRBD2 (6 bases). V dropped 1 base and J dropped 5 bases, with 11 bases sitting between them. The CDR3 consists of 15 residues. Germline CDR1 is LGHDT and CDR2 is YNNKEL (reference sequence).

The gene calls are TRBV29-1 and TRBJ2-7, with D perhaps matching TRBD2 (6 bases). CDR1 and CDR2 (germline): SQVTM, ANQGSEA. This CDR3 comprises 14 residues. The V gene lost 1 base and the J gene lost 4 bases, with 14 bases spanning the gap. CDR3 in amino acids: CSVEAGDTEYEQYF. The CDR3 bases are TGCAGCGTTGAAGCGGGGGATACGGAGTACGAGCAGTACTTC.

In the case of this clonotype: The junction departs from the called germline gene at one end, perhaps through a read error. CDR3 residues: CASSLDLTGNIEALF. As DNA, the CDR3 is TGTGCCAGCAGCTTAGATCTGACAGGGAACATTGAAGCTCTCTTT. The chain couples TRBV11-3 to TRBJ1-1, with TRBD1 matching 7 bases. The CDR3 runs 15 residues. CDR1 and CDR2 (germline): SGHNT, YENEEA.

J is TRBJ1-2 and V is TRBV24-1; 7 bases align to TRBD1. The junction had 6 bases not matched to a gene; V was cut back by 3 bases and J by 6 bases. The CDR3 runs to 14 residues. Germline V gene sequence: CDR1 KGHDR, CDR2 SFDVKD. The DNA for the CDR3 is TGTGCCACCAGTGATACAGGGGAGGCGGATGGCTACACCTTC. Its translation: CATSDTGEADGYTF.

This chain uses TRBV6-1 with TRBJ2-7; TRBD2 might be the D (5 bases). This CDR3 region has 14 residues. Per the germline V gene, CDR1 is MNHNS and CDR2 is SASEGT. V was pared by 1 base and J by 2 bases, with 9 bases between. CDR3 sequence reads: CASSEDTGTYEQYF. In DNA form, the CDR3 reads TGTGCCAGCAGTGAAGACACGGGGACCTACGAGCAGTACTTC.

The J gene is TRBJ2-5, the V gene TRBV29-1; D uncertain. The CDR3 totals 12 residues. The V end lost 6 bases, the J end lost 4 bases, and 12 bases lay between the germline ends. The germline V gene has CDR1 SQVTM and CDR2 ANQGSEA. CDR3 protein: CSVIESGETQYF. As DNA, the CDR3 is TGCAGCGTCATTGAATCAGGAGAGACCCAGTACTTC. Full variable domain (missing parts from reference TRBV29-1 and TRBJ2-5): SAVISQKPSRDICQRGTSLTIQCQVDSQVTMMFWYRQQPGQSLTLIATANQGSEATYESGFVIDKFPISRPNLTFSTLTVSNMSPEDSSIYLCSVIESGETQYFGPGTRLLVL.